The 3 T cell receptor beta chains presented below share a single source sample, sequenced in a study of T cell changes during pregnancy in multiple sclerosis (dated 2019 in TCRdb). The library was made by the immunoSEQ multiplex PCR assay. TCRdb retrieved this table from immuneACCESS and kept in-frame rearrangements only. Not all clones are present; in checked studies, unresolved V genes account for under half, and no reason is known for the remainder. Present in this sample are about 36,000 clones, 93% of which were seen just once. The top ten hold roughly 0.41% of the sample. The material sequenced was CD4+ T cells from peripheral blood mononuclear cells, taken in the first trimester of pregnancy. All receptors derive from a female donor with multiple sclerosis, enrolled in a pregnancy study.

The genes are TRBV11-3 and TRBJ2-7, with a tentative D call TRBD2 (6 bases). CDR1 is SGHNT, CDR2 YENEEA, per germline. V lost 3 bases and J lost 7, with 16 bases in between. The CDR3 is made up of 14 amino acids. The CDR3 loop reads CASSLNSGAGEQYF. The CDR3 DNA follows: TGTGCCAGCAGCTTGAACTCTGGCGCGGGGGAGCAGTACTTC.

The CDR3 bases are TGTGCCAGTAGTATCTCCATACTCTATGGCTACACCTTC. This gives the protein CASSISILYGYTF. J is TRBJ1-2 and V is TRBV19; D ambiguous. The CDR3 runs to 13 residues. The V and J ends lost 3 bases and 4 bases respectively, with 9 bases between them. From germline, CDR1 is LNHDA and CDR2 SQIVND (reference sequence).

The chain is built from TRBV5-1 and TRBJ2-7, with 7 bases matching TRBD1. V was clipped by 2 bases and J by 1 base; unmatched bases: 3. Germline V gene sequence: CDR1 SGHRS, CDR2 YFSETQ. The CDR3 consists of 14 residues. Here the CDR3 DNA reads TGCGCCAGCAGCTTTGAGGACAGGTCCTACGAGCAGTACTTC. Its translation: CASSFEDRSYEQYF.